This TCR beta chain was sequenced for a study of T cell responses to AZD1222 COVID-19 vaccine. Broader study findings: After two AZD1222 doses, spike-specific TCR breadth and depth rose versus day 0. Females made up more of the donors, who were largely white British, and clonal diversity may have come out too low. Among those given AZD1222, only 6 or 7 were seropositive at baseline.

TCRdb's copy holds only in-frame clones and misses some; the assay was immunoSEQ multiplex PCR. The profile covers fewer than 85,000 clones, with approximately 90% appearing a single time and approximately 30% taken by the ten largest. This clone was counted between two and nine times. No antigen is known for it. The sample here was peripheral blood, taken on day 0 of AZD1222 vaccination. The receptor was derived from an adult in good health.

As DNA, the CDR3 is TGTGCCAGCAGTCTTCGGCGTGACCACAATGAGCAGTTCTTC. This translates into CASSLRRDHNEQFF. J is TRBJ2-1 and V is TRBV28; D not resolved. The V end lost 5 bases, the J end lost 5 bases, and 13 bases lay between the germline ends. Per the germline V gene, CDR1 is MDHEN and CDR2 is SYDVKM. This CDR3 contains 14 residues. Combining the CDR3 with reference TRBV28 and TRBJ2-1 gives the whole variable domain DVKVTQSSRYLVKRTGEKVFLECVQDMDHENMFWYRQDPGLGLRLIYFSYDVKMKEKGDIPEGYSVSREKKERFSLILESASTNQTSMYLCASSLRRDHNEQFFGPGTRLTVL.